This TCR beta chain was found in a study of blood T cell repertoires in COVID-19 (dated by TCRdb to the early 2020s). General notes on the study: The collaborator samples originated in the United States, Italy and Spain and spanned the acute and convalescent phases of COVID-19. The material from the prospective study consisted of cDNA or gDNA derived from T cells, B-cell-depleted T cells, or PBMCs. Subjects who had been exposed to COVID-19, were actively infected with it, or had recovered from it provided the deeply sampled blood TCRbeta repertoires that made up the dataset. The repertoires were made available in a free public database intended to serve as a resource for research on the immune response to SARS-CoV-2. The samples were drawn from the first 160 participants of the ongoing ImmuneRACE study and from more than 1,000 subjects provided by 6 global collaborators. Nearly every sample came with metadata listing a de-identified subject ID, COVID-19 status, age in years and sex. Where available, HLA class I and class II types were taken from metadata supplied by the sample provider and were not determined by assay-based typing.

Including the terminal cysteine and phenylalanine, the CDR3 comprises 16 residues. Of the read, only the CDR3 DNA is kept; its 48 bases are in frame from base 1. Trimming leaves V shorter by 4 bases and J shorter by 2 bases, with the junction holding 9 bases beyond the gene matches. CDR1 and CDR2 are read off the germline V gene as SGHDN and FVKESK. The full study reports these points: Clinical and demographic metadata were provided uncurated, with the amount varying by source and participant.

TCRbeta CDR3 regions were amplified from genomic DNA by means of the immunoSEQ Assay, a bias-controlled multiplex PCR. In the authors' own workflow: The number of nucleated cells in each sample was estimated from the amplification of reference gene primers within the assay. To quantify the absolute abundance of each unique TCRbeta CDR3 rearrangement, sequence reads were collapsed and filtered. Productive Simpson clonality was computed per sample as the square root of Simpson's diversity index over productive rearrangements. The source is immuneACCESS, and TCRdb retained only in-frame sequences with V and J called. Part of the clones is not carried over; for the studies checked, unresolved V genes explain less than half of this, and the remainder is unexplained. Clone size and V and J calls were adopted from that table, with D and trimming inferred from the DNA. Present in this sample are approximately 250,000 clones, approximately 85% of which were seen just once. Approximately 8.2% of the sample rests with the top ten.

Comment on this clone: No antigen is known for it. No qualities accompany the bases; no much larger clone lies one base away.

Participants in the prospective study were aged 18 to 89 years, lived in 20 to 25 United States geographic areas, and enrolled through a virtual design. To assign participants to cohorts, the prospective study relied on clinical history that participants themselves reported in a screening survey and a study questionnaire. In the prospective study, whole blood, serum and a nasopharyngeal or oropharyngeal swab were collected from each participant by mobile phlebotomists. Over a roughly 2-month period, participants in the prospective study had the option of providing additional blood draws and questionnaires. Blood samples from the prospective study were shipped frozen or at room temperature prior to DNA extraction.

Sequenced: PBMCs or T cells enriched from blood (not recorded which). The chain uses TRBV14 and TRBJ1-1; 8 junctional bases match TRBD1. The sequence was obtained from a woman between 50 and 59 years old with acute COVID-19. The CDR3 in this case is CASSLILGQGNTEAFF. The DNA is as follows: TGTGCCAGCAGCCTAATCCTTGGACAGGGTAACACTGAAGCTTTCTTT.